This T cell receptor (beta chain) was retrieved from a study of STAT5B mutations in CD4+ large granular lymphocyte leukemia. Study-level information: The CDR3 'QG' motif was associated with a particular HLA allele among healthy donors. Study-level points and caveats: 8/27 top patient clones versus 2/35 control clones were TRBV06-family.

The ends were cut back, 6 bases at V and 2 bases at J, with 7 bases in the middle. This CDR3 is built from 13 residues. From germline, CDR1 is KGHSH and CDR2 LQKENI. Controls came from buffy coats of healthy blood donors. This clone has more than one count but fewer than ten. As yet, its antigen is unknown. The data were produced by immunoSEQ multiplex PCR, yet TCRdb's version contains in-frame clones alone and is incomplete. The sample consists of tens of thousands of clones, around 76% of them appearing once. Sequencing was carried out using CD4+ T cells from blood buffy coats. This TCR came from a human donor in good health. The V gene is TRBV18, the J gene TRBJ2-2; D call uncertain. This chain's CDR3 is CASSPPNTGELFF. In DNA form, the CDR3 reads TGTGCCAGCTCCCCCCCAAACACCGGGGAGCTGTTTTTT.